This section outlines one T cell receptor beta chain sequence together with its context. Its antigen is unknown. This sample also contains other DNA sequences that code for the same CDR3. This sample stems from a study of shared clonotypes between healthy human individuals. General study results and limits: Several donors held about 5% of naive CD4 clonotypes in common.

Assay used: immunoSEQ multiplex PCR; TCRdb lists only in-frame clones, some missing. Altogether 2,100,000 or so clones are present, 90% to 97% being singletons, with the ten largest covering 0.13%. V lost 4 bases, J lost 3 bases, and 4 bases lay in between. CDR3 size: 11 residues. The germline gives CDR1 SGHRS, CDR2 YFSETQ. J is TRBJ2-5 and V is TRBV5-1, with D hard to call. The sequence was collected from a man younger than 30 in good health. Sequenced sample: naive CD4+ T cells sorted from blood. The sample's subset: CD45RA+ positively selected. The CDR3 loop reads CASSAKETQYF. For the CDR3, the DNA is TGCGCCAGCAGCGCCAAAGAGACCCAGTACTTC.